This is a list of T cell receptor beta chains from one sample in a study of CD8+ T cells in alopecia areata. TCRdb's copy holds only in-frame clones and misses some; the assay was immunoSEQ multiplex PCR. Of about 150,000 clones in the sample, less than 75% were seen once. Sequenced sample: CD8+ T cells sorted from blood. These receptors were collected from a human donor in good health. Both conserved end residues are part of each CDR3. D genes are given only for firm matches. Size values are once, few and many counts, or a class for expanded clones, and some rows have none.

CASSLDRGVYNEQFF,TGTGCCAGCAGCCTCGACAGGGGGGTTTACAATGAGCAGTTCTTC,TRBV11-1,TRBD1,-,TRBJ2-1
CSVPAYMGEVTQYF,TGCAGCGTTCCTGCCTATATGGGGGAGGTGACCCAGTACTTC,TRBV29-1,-,-,TRBJ2-5
CASSQDRTNEQYF,TGCGCCAGCAGCCAAGATCGGACGAACGAGCAGTACTTC,TRBV4-1,-,few,TRBJ2-7
CASSQLGLAADEQFF,TGCGCCAGCAGCCAACTTGGGCTAGCGGCTGATGAGCAGTTCTTC,TRBV4-1,TRBD2,-,TRBJ2-1
CASSSFRVQGASYGYTF,TGTGCCAGCAGTTCATTCCGTGTACAGGGGGCGAGCTATGGCTACACCTTC,TRBV27,TRBD1,-,TRBJ1-2
CASSPSGDEQYF,TGTGCCAGCTCACCGTCGGGTGACGAGCAGTACTTC,TRBV18,-,-,TRBJ2-7
CASWGKPLYEQYF,TGTGCCAGCTGGGGGAAGCCACTCTACGAGCAGTACTTC,TRBV2,-,-,TRBJ2-7
CASSLTQTETQYF,TGTGCCAGCAGTTTAACCCAGACAGAGACCCAGTACTTC,TRBV27,-,-,TRBJ2-5
CASSQGAYEQFF,TGTGCCAGCAGTCAGGGGGCCTATGAGCAGTTCTTC,TRBV25-1,TRBD1,once,TRBJ2-1
CASSLAGLASNEQFF,TGTGCCAGCAGCTTAGCGGGACTAGCGTCCAATGAGCAGTTCTTC,TRBV13,TRBD2,-,TRBJ2-1
CASSLLPGQGAAGPEAFF,TGTGCCAGCAGCTTATTACCGGGACAGGGGGCGGCGGGCCCCGAAGCTTTCTTT,TRBV7-6,TRBD1,-,TRBJ1-1
CASSPLPGQALYSNQPQHF,TGTGCCAGCAGTCCCCTTCCGGGACAGGCCCTTTATAGCAATCAGCCCCAGCATTTT,TRBV27,TRBD1,-,TRBJ1-5
CASSDQGHSYEQYF,TGTGCCAGCAGTGACCAGGGACATTCCTACGAGCAGTACTTC,TRBV25-1,-,-,TRBJ2-7
CASSYSPGELFF,TGTGCCAGCAGTTACTCCCCCGGGGAGCTGTTTTTT,TRBV6-5,-,-,TRBJ2-2
CATSPRRDGNYEQYF,TGTGCCACCAGCCCCCGACGGGACGGAAACTACGAGCAGTACTTC,TRBV15,-,-,TRBJ2-7
CASSIARHYEQYF,TGTGCCAGTAGTATCGCCAGGCACTACGAGCAGTACTTC,TRBV19,-,-,TRBJ2-7
CSVDSAGHGEQYF,TGCAGCGTTGACTCGGCAGGCCACGGCGAGCAGTACTTC,TRBV29-1,-,-,TRBJ2-7
CASSHRGGQGATYEQYF,TGCGCCAGCAGCCACAGAGGGGGGCAGGGGGCTACCTACGAGCAGTACTTC,TRBV4-1,TRBD1,-,TRBJ2-7
CASSQGGRSTDTQYF,TGCGCCAGCAGCCAGGGGGGGCGGAGCACAGATACGCAGTATTTT,TRBV4-1,-,-,TRBJ2-3
CASSVAGRDEQYF,TGTGCCAGCAGCGTAGCCGGCAGGGACGAGCAGTACTTC,TRBV9,-,-,TRBJ2-7
CASKAGAGTTEAFF,TGTGCCAGCAAAGCAGGGGCCGGAACTACTGAAGCTTTCTTT,TRBV6-5,-,-,TRBJ1-1
CSVWTSGSADTQYF,TGCAGCGTGTGGACTAGCGGGAGCGCAGATACGCAGTATTTT,TRBV29-1,TRBD2,-,TRBJ2-3
CASTRSGRSEAFF,TGTGCCAGCACACGTAGTGGGAGGTCTGAAGCTTTCTTT,TRBV9,-,-,TRBJ1-1
CASSFSTGTSGQETQYF,TGTGCCAGCAGTTTTTCCACCGGGACTAGCGGGCAAGAGACCCAGTACTTC,TRBV28,TRBD2,-,TRBJ2-5
CASSLWVDYEQYF,TGTGCCAGCAGCTTGTGGGTGGACTACGAGCAGTACTTC,TRBV7-3,-,few,TRBJ2-7
CASSPSDYGYTF,TGTGCCAGCAGCCCGAGTGACTATGGCTACACCTTC,TRBV11-1,-,-,TRBJ1-2
CSVEEREQGSGANVLTF,TGCAGCGTTGAAGAGAGAGAGCAGGGCAGCGGGGCCAACGTCCTGACTTTC,TRBV29-1,-,-,TRBJ2-6
CSVGGETDSYEQYF,TGCAGCGTTGGGGGGGAGACAGATTCCTACGAGCAGTACTTC,TRBV29-1,-,-,TRBJ2-7
CASRTQDRVNEQFF,TGTGCCAGTAGGACCCAGGACAGGGTTAATGAGCAGTTCTTC,TRBV19,TRBD1,few,TRBJ2-1
CSVTGKNEKLFF,TGCAGTGTTACAGGAAAAAATGAAAAACTGTTTTTT,TRBV29-1,-,-,TRBJ1-4
CSVQTGSSYEQYF,TGCAGCGTTCAGACGGGAAGCTCCTACGAGCAGTACTTC,TRBV29-1,-,-,TRBJ2-7
CSVEKGAGYNEQFF,TGCAGCGTTGAAAAAGGGGCAGGCTACAATGAGCAGTTCTTC,TRBV29-1,-,-,TRBJ2-1
CASSAMAGAQETQYF,TGTGCCAGCAGTGCGATGGCGGGAGCTCAAGAGACCCAGTACTTC,TRBV6-5,TRBD2,few,TRBJ2-5
CASCKGLLDEQYF,TGTGCTAGTTGTAAGGGCCTCCTGGACGAGCAGTACTTC,TRBV12-5,-,-,TRBJ2-7
CASSLWRSLPRGGELFF,TGTGCCAGCAGCTTATGGAGGTCACTTCCTAGGGGCGGGGAGCTGTTTTTT,TRBV7-8,-,medium-sized,TRBJ2-2
CASREPGQGNEQYF,TGTGCCAGCAGGGAACCGGGACAGGGGAACGAGCAGTACTTC,TRBV5-4,TRBD1,-,TRBJ2-7
CASSAGLSGRNIQYF,TGTGCCAGCAGCGCTGGACTCTCTGGGAGAAACATTCAGTACTTC,TRBV9,-,-,TRBJ2-4
CASSETSGKYEQYF,TGTGCCAGCAGTGAGACTAGCGGGAAATACGAGCAGTACTTC,TRBV2,TRBD2,-,TRBJ2-7
CASSLPQGADTEAFF,TGTGCCAGCAGCTTACCCCAGGGGGCAGACACTGAAGCTTTCTTT,TRBV7-9,TRBD1,-,TRBJ1-1
CASSYSGGSQPQHF,TGTGCCAGCAGTTACTCAGGGGGTAGTCAGCCCCAGCATTTT,TRBV28,TRBD1,few,TRBJ1-5
CASSLGSGSLYEQYF,TGTGCCAGCAGCCTCGGGAGCGGGAGTCTCTACGAGCAGTACTTC,TRBV14,TRBD2,few,TRBJ2-7
CASRTEGLRDEQFF,TGTGCCAGCAGAACTGAGGGTTTGAGAGATGAGCAGTTCTTC,TRBV6-5,-,-,TRBJ2-1
CAWSGGGLAGGTTQYF,TGTGCCTGGAGTGGTGGGGGACTAGCGGGAGGTACGACCCAGTACTTC,TRBV30,TRBD2,-,TRBJ2-5
CASSLGQGASEQFF,TGTGCCAGCAGCCTCGGACAGGGGGCGAGTGAGCAGTTCTTC,TRBV16,TRBD1,-,TRBJ2-1
CASSPVMNQPQHF,TGTGCCAGCAGCCCTGTGATGAATCAGCCCCAGCATTTT,TRBV6-5,-,once,TRBJ1-5
CSVEGVYGNEQFF,TGCAGCGTGGAGGGTGTCTACGGGAATGAGCAGTTCTTC,TRBV29-1,-,few,TRBJ2-1
CSVPGPNTEAFF,TGCAGCGTTCCAGGGCCGAACACTGAAGCTTTCTTT,TRBV29-1,-,few,TRBJ1-1
CASSSSGYNEQFF,TGTGCCAGCAGTTCCAGCGGGTACAATGAGCAGTTCTTC,TRBV25-1,-,-,TRBJ2-1
CASGLVRSLGRSYNEQFF,TGTGCTAGTGGTTTGGTACGGTCATTGGGGAGATCCTACAATGAGCAGTTCTTC,TRBV12-5,-,once,TRBJ2-1